The 14 T cell receptor beta chains below were found in one sample sequenced in a study of T cells after yellow fever vaccination. TCRdb processed the 5' RACE reads anew with MiXCR; each CDR3 protein has one entry. The sample has 310,000 or so distinct CDR3 sequences, 3% to 4.5% seen once; the top ten hold roughly a quarter. Sequenced here: PBMCs, sampled on the day of the yellow fever booster vaccination. These receptors came from a man between 18 and 35 years old who received the YFV17D yellow fever vaccine.

Only a few counts were recorded for this clonotype. The V gene is TRBV2, the J gene TRBJ2-1; D call uncertain. The CDR3 totals 14 residues. The germline V gene has CDR1 SNHLY and CDR2 FYNNEI. V lost 4 bases and J lost 5, with 12 bases in between. In DNA form, the CDR3 reads TGTGCCAGCAGTGTCGCGCGAAGACACAATGAGCAGTTCTTC. This sequence encodes CASSVARRHNEQFF.

Many counts were recorded for this clonotype. This chain joins TRBV5-4 and TRBJ2-2; D is ambiguous. The CDR3 has 13 amino acids. Trimming stripped 3 bases from V and 4 bases from J, with 7 bases between. Germline CDR1 and CDR2: SGHNT and YYREEE (reference sequence). CDR3 region: CASSSGRTGELFF. CDR3 sequence (DNA): TGTGCCAGCAGCTCTGGACGCACCGGGGAGCTGTTTTTT.

This clonotype has only a few counts. J is TRBJ2-5 and V is TRBV7-2; 9 bases agree with TRBD1. Trimming removed 5 bases from V and 3 bases from J; junction bases left unmatched: 10. Germline assignment: CDR1 SGHTA and CDR2 FQGNSA. The CDR3 sequence is 16 residues long. CDR3 amino acids: CASSPSAGTGKETQYF. As DNA, the CDR3 is TGTGCCAGCAGCCCGAGCGCCGGGACAGGGAAAGAGACCCAGTACTTC.

This clonotype was seen a few times. The chain combines TRBV6-5 with TRBJ1-6, with 7 nucleotides matching TRBD1. Losses at the gene ends were 0 bases for V and 10 bases for J; bases not matched to a gene: 9. Germline CDR1 and CDR2: MNHEY and SVGAGI. The CDR3 covers 16 residues. CDR3 residues: CASSYSTGRGWSPLHF. Written as DNA, the CDR3 is TGTGCCAGCAGTTACTCGACGGGCAGGGGGTGGTCACCCCTCCACTTT.

This clonotype occurred many times. This sequence joins TRBV7-2 and TRBJ1-2; TRBD1 matches at 7 bases. CDR3 length: 15 amino acids. CDR1 and CDR2 (germline): SGHTA, FQGNSA. J gave up 1 base and V 3 bases, and 5 bases lay outside the gene matches. CDR3 in DNA: TGTGCCAGCAGCTTGTCCGGGACAGATAACTATGGCTACACCTTC. This codes for CASSLSGTDNYGYTF. The entire variable domain, with the rest obtained from reference TRBV7-2 and TRBJ1-2, is as follows: GAGVSQSPSNKVTEKGKDVELRCDPISGHTALYWYRQSLGQGLEFLIYFQGNSAPDKSGLPSDRFSAERTGGSVSTLTIQRTQQEDSAVYLCASSLSGTDNYGYTFGSGTRLTVV.

This clonotype has ten or more counts. The chain has TRBV11-2 and TRBJ2-3; a weak D match, TRBD1 (6 bases). The V and J ends lost 3 bases and 6 bases respectively, with 13 bases between them. CDR3 length: 14 amino acids. CDR1 and CDR2 from the germline V gene are SGHAT and FQNNGV. The CDR3: CASSFSRGADTQYF. The CDR3 DNA follows: TGTGCCAGCAGCTTTTCCAGGGGTGCCGATACGCAGTATTTT.

In regard to this clonotype: A much larger clonotype is one base distant, so this may be a read error. The chain uses TRBV7-2 and TRBJ2-3; D might be TRBD1 (6 bases). Deletions cut 5 bases from V and 0 bases from J, with 15 bases between. The CDR3 loop spans 16 amino acids. Germline V CDR1 and CDR2: SGHTA, FQGNSA. CDR3 nucleotides: TGTGCCAGCAGCCCCTTAGGGGGATCTAGCACAGATACGCAGTATTTT. As protein: CASSPLGGSSTDTQYF.

This clonotype was detected many times. The chain combines TRBV6-5 with TRBJ1-5; 7 bases match TRBD1. V lost 3 bases, J lost 6 bases, and 5 bases stayed unmatched. This CDR3 is built from 14 residues. Germline V gives CDR1 MNHEY, CDR2 SVGAGI. The CDR3 here is CASSYSGGSQPQHF. The CDR3 region has the DNA TGTGCCAGCAGTTATTCAGGGGGAAGTCAGCCCCAGCATTTT.

This clonotype was observed at least ten times. V gene TRBV12-5 combines with J gene TRBJ2-5; D unresolved. From germline, CDR1 is LGHNT and CDR2 FRNRAP. The CDR3 consists of 13 residues. Trimming stripped 2 bases from V and 5 bases from J, with 9 bases between. The CDR3 region is CASGLTEGETQYF. CDR3 nucleotides: TGTGCTAGTGGTTTGACCGAAGGGGAGACCCAGTACTTC.

This clonotype was seen only a few times. This chain joins TRBV6-5 and TRBJ2-5; no clear D. This CDR3 region has 15 residues. The V end lost 4 bases, the J end lost 5 bases, and 17 bases lay between the germline ends. Germline CDR1 MNHEY, CDR2 SVGAGI. The CDR3 DNA reads TGTGCCAGCAGTTCCCGGGCCACACGCGCGGAGACCCAGTACTTC. Translated: CASSSRATRAETQYF.

This clonotype was seen more than once but under ten times. The V gene is TRBV2, the J gene TRBJ2-5, with a weak D call TRBD1 (6 bases). The germline V gene encodes CDR1 SNHLY and CDR2 FYNNEI. Trimming removed 5 bases from V and 1 base from J, with 8 bases in between. The CDR3 loop spans 13 amino acids. Here the CDR3 reads CASSWDIQETQYF. CDR3 sequence (DNA): TGTGCCAGCAGTTGGGACATCCAAGAGACCCAGTACTTC.

Ten or more counts support this clonotype. The chain couples TRBV5-4 to TRBJ2-1; D remains unclear. The CDR3 totals 14 residues. V lost 0 bases and J lost 4, with 8 bases in between. In germline, CDR1 is SGHNT, CDR2 YYREEE (reference sequence). CDR3 coding DNA: TGTGCCAGCAGCTTGGGGACGGAGTACAATGAGCAGTTCTTC. Its protein product is CASSLGTEYNEQFF.

The chain joins TRBV6-6 to TRBJ1-3; D call uncertain. Germline V lookup: CDR1 MNHNY, CDR2 SVGAGI (reference sequence). CDR3 size: 18 residues. Trimming cost V 0 bases and J 0 bases, with 15 bases left between them. CDR3 in amino acids: CASSYSRAGITSGNTIYF. In DNA, the CDR3 is TGTGCCAGCAGTTACTCGAGGGCAGGAATTACCTCTGGAAACACCATATATTTT.

This clonotype was seen a few times. An end of the junction does not agree with germline; a read error may underlie this. The chain is built from TRBV12-3 or TRBV12-4 and TRBJ1-3; D gene uncertain. The length of the CDR3 is 15 residues. This chain's CDR3 is CASSSQAASGNTIYF. Written as DNA, the CDR3 is TGTGCCAGCAGTTCACAAGCCGCCTCTGGAAACACCATTTATTTT.